These 6 T cell receptor beta chains were all obtained from the same sample, sequenced in a study of vaccination effects on CD4 cells after COVID-19. These receptors have no identified antigens. Sequencing used immunoSEQ multiplex PCR; TCRdb keeps in-frame clones, though not all of them. The sample records 50,000 to 65,000 clones, 75% to 85% being singletons. With the ViraFEST assay, the study expanded antigen-specific CD4+ T cells using viral peptide pools, then sequenced them. Investigators separated out CD4+ T cells once around 9 days of culture had passed. Material: CD4+ T cells from PBMCs cultured with HCoV-229E spike peptides, obtained before COVID-19 vaccination. The origin of the receptors is a human donor who received a COVID-19 vaccine.

The V gene is TRBV20-1, the J gene TRBJ2-5; no clear D. CDR1 is DFQATT and CDR2 is SNEGSKA in the germline V gene (reference sequence). Trimming took off 5 bases at V and 0 bases at J, with 7 bases between the two ends. This CDR3 contains 12 residues. The CDR3 bases are TGCAGTGCTCGTGAGTACCAAGAGACCCAGTACTTC. Its protein product is CSAREYQETQYF.

The chain carries TRBV28 and TRBJ2-2, with D tentatively TRBD1 (5 bases). The CDR3 contains 14 residues. Trimming took off 3 bases at V and 7 bases at J, with 12 bases between the two ends. In germline, CDR1 is MDHEN, CDR2 SYDVKM. CDR3 sequence reads: CASSFRRDGGELFF. The CDR3 DNA reads TGTGCCAGCAGTTTTCGCAGGGATGGCGGGGAGCTGTTTTTT. Full variable domain (rest looked up from reference TRBV28 and TRBJ2-2): DVKVTQSSRYLVKRTGEKVFLECVQDMDHENMFWYRQDPGLGLRLIYFSYDVKMKEKGDIPEGYSVSREKKERFSLILESASTNQTSMYLCASSFRRDGGELFFGEGSRLTVL.

The gene calls are TRBV2 and TRBJ1-1, with D tentatively TRBD1 (5 bases). Trimming took off 10 bases at V and 1 base at J, with 16 bases between the two ends. The germline gives CDR1 SNHLY, CDR2 FYNNEI. This CDR3 spans 14 amino acids. The CDR3 bases are TGTGCCACCACCTGGGGGGGTACGAACACTGAAGCTTTCTTT. Amino acid sequence: CATTWGGTNTEAFF.

The sample holds a few counts of this clone. This chain uses TRBV18 with TRBJ2-1, with TRBD2 matching 9 bases. The ends lost 6 bases at V and 5 bases at J; junction bases unmatched: 5. Germline-derived CDR1 and CDR2 are KGHSH and LQKENI. The CDR3 covers 14 residues. Written as DNA, the CDR3 is TGTGCCAGCTCGCGTAGCGGGGGCCACAATGAGCAGTTCTTC. Amino acids: CASSRSGGHNEQFF.

This clone has more than one count but fewer than ten. The chain has TRBV27 and TRBJ1-1; possible D gene TRBD1, 5 bases. Germline CDR1 is MNHEY and CDR2 is SMNVEV (reference sequence). This CDR3 is built from 16 residues. V was shortened by 4 bases and J by 0 bases, with 15 bases between the two germline ends. In DNA, the CDR3 is TGTGCCAGCAGTTATTTGTCAGGGAGGATGAACACTGAAGCTTTCTTT. Translating gives CASSYLSGRMNTEAFF.

The chain has TRBV28 and TRBJ1-1; D remains ambiguous. Germline loops: CDR1 MDHEN, CDR2 SYDVKM. The CDR3 sequence is 13 residues long. Trimming stripped 6 bases from V and 4 bases from J, with 12 bases between. This chain's CDR3 is CASSLIALTEAFF. The CDR3 DNA sequence: TGTGCCAGCAGCCTAATTGCCCTCACTGAAGCTTTCTTT.